This T cell receptor (beta chain) was sequenced during a study of T-cell memory formation after mild COVID-19. About the research overall: Clustering of TCRs was largely donor specific.

5'RACE primed at constant segments yielded TCR alpha and TCR beta cDNA libraries bearing sample barcodes and UMIs. MiXCR was run by TCRdb on the 5' RACE reads, yielding one entry per CDR3 protein. The sample includes roughly 300,000 distinct CDR3 sequences, around 8% of them seen just once. Only a few counts were recorded for this clonotype. The CDR3 totals 13 residues. Deletions cut 3 bases from V and 5 bases from J, with 11 bases between. Germline CDR1 and CDR2: SGHRS and YFSETQ. The TCR was taken from a man aged 18 to 35 who had mild COVID-19 (a few samples of this study predate the infection). Cell type and time point are not known. The chain employs TRBV5-1 and TRBJ1-1, with D hard to call. Sequencing input: PBMCs or a T cell subset sorted from them (not recorded which). The CDR3 region has the DNA TGCGCCAGCAGCTCGGAAATGGTAACTGAAGCTTTCTTT. Amino acids: CASSSEMVTEAFF.